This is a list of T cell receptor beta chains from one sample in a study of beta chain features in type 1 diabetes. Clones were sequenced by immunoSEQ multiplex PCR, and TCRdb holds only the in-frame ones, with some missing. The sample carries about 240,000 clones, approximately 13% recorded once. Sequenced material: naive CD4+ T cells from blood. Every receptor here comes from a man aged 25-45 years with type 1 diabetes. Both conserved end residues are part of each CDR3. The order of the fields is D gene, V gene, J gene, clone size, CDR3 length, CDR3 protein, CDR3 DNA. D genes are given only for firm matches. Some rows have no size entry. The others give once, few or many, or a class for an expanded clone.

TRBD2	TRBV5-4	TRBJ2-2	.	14	CASSFPGGTGELFF	TGTGCCAGCAGCTTCCCGGGGGGGACCGGGGAGCTGTTTTTT
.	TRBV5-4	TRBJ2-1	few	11	CASSLSGRQFF	TGTGCCAGCAGCTTGTCCGGGAGGCAGTTCTTC
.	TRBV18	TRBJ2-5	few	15	CASSPRTGTKETQYF	TGTGCCAGCTCACCACGGACAGGGACTAAAGAGACCCAGTACTTC
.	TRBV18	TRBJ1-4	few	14	CASSLGGQEEKLFF	TGTGCCAGCTCACTTGGCGGGCAGGAGGAAAAACTGTTTTTT
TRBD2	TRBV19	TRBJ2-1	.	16	CASSIVGLAEYNEQFF	TGTGCCAGTAGTATAGTAGGGCTAGCGGAATACAATGAGCAGTTCTTC
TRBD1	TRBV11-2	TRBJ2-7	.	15	CASSFRDRGIYEQYF	TGTGCCAGCAGCTTCCGGGACAGGGGGATCTACGAGCAGTACTTC
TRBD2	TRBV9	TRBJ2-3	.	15	CASSAGTSDTDTQYF	TGTGCCAGCAGCGCCGGGACTAGCGACACAGATACGCAGTATTTT
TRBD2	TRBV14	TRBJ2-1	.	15	CASSRLAGGYNEQFF	TGTGCCAGCAGCCGACTAGCGGGGGGCTACAATGAGCAGTTCTTC
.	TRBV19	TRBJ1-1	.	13	CASSIGAVTEAFF	TGTGCCAGTAGTATTGGGGCAGTCACTGAAGCTTTCTTT
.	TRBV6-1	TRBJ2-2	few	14	CASSAGVNTGELFF	TGTGCCAGCAGTGCGGGAGTGAACACCGGGGAGCTGTTTTTT
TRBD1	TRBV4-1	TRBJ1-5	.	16	CASSHSRDRINQPQHF	TGCGCCAGCAGCCACAGCCGGGACAGAATCAATCAGCCCCAGCATTTT
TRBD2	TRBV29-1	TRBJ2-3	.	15	CSVEGTSGMADTQYF	TGCAGCGTTGAAGGGACTAGCGGGATGGCAGATACGCAGTATTTT
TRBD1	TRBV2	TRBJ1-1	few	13	CASEGQPNTEAFF	TGTGCCAGCGAGGGACAGCCAAACACTGAAGCTTTCTTT
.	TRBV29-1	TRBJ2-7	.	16	CSVMRGRDSSTYEQYF	TGCAGCGTCATGCGGGGACGGGACTCCTCGACCTACGAGCAGTACTTC
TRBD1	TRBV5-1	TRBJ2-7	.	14	CASSLGQRTYEQYF	TGCGCCAGCAGCCTGGGACAGCGAACCTACGAGCAGTACTTC
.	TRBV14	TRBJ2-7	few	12	CASSESRVKQYF	TGTGCCAGCAGCGAAAGTCGAGTGAAGCAGTACTTC
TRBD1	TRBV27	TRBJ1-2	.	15	CASSAPGQENYGYTF	TGTGCCAGCAGTGCGCCGGGACAGGAGAACTATGGCTACACCTTC
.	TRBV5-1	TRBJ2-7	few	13	CASSRDGFYEQYF	TGCGCCAGTTCGCGGGATGGGTTCTACGAGCAGTACTTC
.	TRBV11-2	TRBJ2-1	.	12	CASSLIGVEQFF	TGTGCCAGCAGCTTAATAGGGGTTGAGCAGTTCTTC
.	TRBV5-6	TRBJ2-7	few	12	CASSSYPYEQYF	TGTGCCAGCAGCTCCTATCCCTACGAGCAGTACTTC
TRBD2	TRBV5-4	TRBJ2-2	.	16	CASSMVGLAATGELFF	TGTGCCAGCAGCATGGTGGGGCTAGCGGCCACCGGGGAGCTGTTTTTT
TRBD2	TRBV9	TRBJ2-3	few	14	CASSPAGSTDTQYF	TGTGCCAGCAGCCCAGCGGGGAGCACAGATACGCAGTATTTT
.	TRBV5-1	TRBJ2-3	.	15	CASSLDGEAADTQYF	TGCGCCAGCAGCTTGGATGGGGAGGCGGCAGATACGCAGTATTTT
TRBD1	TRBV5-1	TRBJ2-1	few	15	CASSFTGGIIGEQFF	TGCGCCAGCAGCTTCACAGGGGGTATCATCGGTGAGCAGTTCTTC
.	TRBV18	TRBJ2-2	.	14	CASSPAGNTGELFF	TGTGCCAGCTCACCAGCGGGAAACACCGGGGAGCTGTTTTTT
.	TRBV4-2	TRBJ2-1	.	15	CASSQRTDSYNEQFF	TGTGCCAGCAGCCAGAGGACAGACTCCTACAATGAGCAGTTCTTC
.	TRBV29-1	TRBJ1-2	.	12	CSGGQQKQGYTF	TGCAGCGGCGGACAGCAAAAGCAAGGCTACACCTTC
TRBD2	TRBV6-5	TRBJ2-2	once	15	CASSRSERGTGELFF	TGTGCCAGCAGCCGCTCCGAGCGGGGCACCGGGGAGCTGTTTTTT
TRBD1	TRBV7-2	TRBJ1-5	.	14	CASSTTGGQQPQHF	TGTGCCAGCAGCACGACAGGGGGACAGCAGCCCCAGCATTTT
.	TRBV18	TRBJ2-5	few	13	CASSRGQQETQYF	TGTGCCAGCTCACGAGGACAGCAAGAGACCCAGTACTTC
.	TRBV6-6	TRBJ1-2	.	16	CASSYYDSDPNYGYTF	TGTGCCAGCAGTTACTACGACAGCGACCCTAACTATGGCTACACCTTC
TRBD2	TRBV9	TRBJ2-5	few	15	CASSVVGRAGETQYF	TGTGCCAGCAGCGTAGTTGGGAGGGCCGGGGAGACCCAGTACTTC
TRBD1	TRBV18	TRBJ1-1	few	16	CASSIRGTGNNTEAFF	TGTGCCAGCTCAATCCGAGGGACAGGGAATAACACTGAAGCTTTCTTT
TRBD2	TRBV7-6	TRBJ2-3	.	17	CASSLFGAGGPTDTQYF	TGTGCCAGCAGCTTATTCGGTGCGGGGGGTCCCACAGATACGCAGTATTTT
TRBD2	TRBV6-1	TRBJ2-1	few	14	CASRRASGYNEQFF	TGTGCCAGCAGGAGGGCTAGCGGCTACAATGAGCAGTTCTTC
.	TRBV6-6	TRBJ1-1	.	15	CASSGGGNGNTEAFF	TGTGCCAGCAGTGGGGGAGGGAACGGGAACACTGAAGCTTTCTTT
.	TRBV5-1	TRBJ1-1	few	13	CASSLGENTEAFF	TGCGCCAGCAGCCTGGGAGAGAACACTGAAGCTTTCTTT
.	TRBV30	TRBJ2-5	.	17	CAWSSSGTKGLRETQYF	TGTGCCTGGAGTAGTTCGGGGACAAAAGGGTTGAGGGAGACCCAGTACTTC
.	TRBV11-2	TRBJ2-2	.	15	CASSLGQTLTRELFF	TGTGCCAGCAGCCTCGGACAGACTCTCACACGGGAGCTGTTTTTT
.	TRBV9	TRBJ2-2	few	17	CASSEYRSVGVTGELFF	TGTGCCAGCAGCGAATACAGGAGCGTCGGCGTCACCGGGGAGCTGTTTTTT
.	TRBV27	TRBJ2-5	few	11	CASGAVETQYF	TGTGCCAGCGGGGCGGTGGAGACCCAGTACTTC
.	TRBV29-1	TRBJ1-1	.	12	CSVGRENTEAFF	TGCAGCGTAGGCCGGGAGAACACTGAAGCTTTCTTT
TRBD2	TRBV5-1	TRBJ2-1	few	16	CASSSGGSGSYNEQFF	TGCGCCAGCAGCTCCGGAGGTAGCGGGAGCTACAATGAGCAGTTCTTC
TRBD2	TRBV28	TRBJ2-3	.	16	CASSSPRGEGLDTQYF	TGTGCCAGCAGTTCTCCCCGGGGGGAGGGGCTAGATACGCAGTATTTT
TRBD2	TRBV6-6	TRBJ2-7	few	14	CASSLTSGSYEQYF	TGTGCCAGCAGTTTGACTAGCGGTTCCTACGAGCAGTACTTC
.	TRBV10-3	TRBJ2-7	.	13	CATGTGSTYEQYF	TGTGCCACGGGCACAGGGTCGACCTACGAGCAGTACTTC
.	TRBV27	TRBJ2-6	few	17	CASSSALAFSGANVLTF	TGTGCCAGCAGTTCAGCCCTAGCGTTCTCTGGGGCCAACGTCCTGACTTTC
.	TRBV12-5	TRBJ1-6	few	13	CASGAVGGAPLHF	TGTGCTAGTGGCGCGGTGGGGGGGGCACCCCTCCACTTT
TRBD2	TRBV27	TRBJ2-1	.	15	CASSLPTSGYNEQFF	TGTGCCAGCAGCCTCCCAACTAGCGGGTACAATGAGCAGTTCTTC
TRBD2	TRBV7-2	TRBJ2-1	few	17	CASSLAGLAVLYNEQFF	TGTGCCAGCAGCTTAGCTGGACTAGCGGTTCTCTACAATGAGCAGTTCTTC
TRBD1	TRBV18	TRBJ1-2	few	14	CASSPPGQASGYTF	TGTGCCAGCTCACCACCGGGACAGGCGTCTGGCTACACCTTC
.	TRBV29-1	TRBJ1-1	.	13	CSASVAMNTEAFF	TGCAGCGCGTCAGTAGCAATGAACACTGAAGCTTTCTTT
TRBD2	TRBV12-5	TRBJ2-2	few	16	CASGLVLAGAVGELFF	TGTGCTAGTGGTTTGGTACTAGCGGGAGCGGTCGGGGAGCTGTTTTTT
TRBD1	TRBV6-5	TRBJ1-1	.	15	CASGRTGPLNTEAFF	TGTGCCAGCGGGAGGACAGGACCCCTGAACACTGAAGCTTTCTTT
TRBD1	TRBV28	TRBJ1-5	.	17	CASSPGTGGPSNQPQHF	TGTGCCAGCAGCCCCGGGACAGGGGGCCCAAGCAATCAGCCCCAGCATTTT
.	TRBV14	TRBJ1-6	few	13	CASSQESYSPLHF	TGTGCCAGCAGCCAAGAATCTTATTCACCCCTCCACTTT
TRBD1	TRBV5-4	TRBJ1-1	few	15	CASSLPGQMNTEAFF	TGTGCCAGCAGCCTACCGGGACAGATGAACACTGAAGCTTTCTTT
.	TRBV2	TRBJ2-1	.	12	CASSVIFDEQFF	TGTGCCAGCAGTGTAATATTCGATGAGCAGTTCTTC
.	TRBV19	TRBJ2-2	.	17	CASNKEEGSPPGGELFF	TGTGCCAGTAACAAGGAGGAGGGTAGCCCTCCTGGCGGGGAGCTGTTTTTT